Shown below are 28 T cell receptor beta chains from a single sample sequenced in a study of vaccination effects on CD4 cells after COVID-19. With approximately 10 days of culture completed, CD4+ T cells were isolated. Two doses of either BNT162b2 or mRNA-1273 were given to each participant. The antigens of these receptors remain unknown. Produced via immunoSEQ multiplex PCR; TCRdb's table is partial and in-frame only. The profile shows 66,000 or so clones, 70% to 80% of them singletons. The material sequenced was CD4+ T cells from PBMCs cultured without peptide, taken after COVID-19 vaccination. These receptors originate from a human donor who received a COVID-19 vaccine.

V usage is TRBV6-1 and J usage is TRBJ2-7; possibly TRBD1 or TRBD2 for D (7 bases each). Germline lookup yields CDR1 MNHNS and CDR2 SASEGT. The ends were cut back, 3 bases at V and 5 bases at J, with 20 bases in the middle. The CDR3 totals 16 residues. The CDR3 region is CASSDRGTGRGDEQYV. DNA for the CDR3: TGTGCCAGCAGTGACAGGGGGACCGGACGGGGGGACGAGCAGTACGTC.

This clone appeared a few times. The chain couples TRBV7-2 to TRBJ2-7; no clear D. Germline assignment: CDR1 SGHTA and CDR2 FQGNSA. CDR3 length: 12 residues. V was trimmed by 3 bases and J by 6 bases, leaving 9 bases between them. Written as DNA, the CDR3 is TGTGCCAGCAGCTTTGGGGTTGGCGAGCAGTACGTC. Protein product: CASSFGVGEQYV.

The CDR3: CAWTGSTTQYF. CDR3 coding DNA: TGTGCCTGGACAGGGAGTACGACCCAGTACTTC. This rearrangement joins TRBV30 to TRBJ2-5; D tentatively fits TRBD1 or TRBD2 (5 bases each). The length of the CDR3 is 11 residues. Trimming cost V 4 bases and J 7 bases, with 10 bases left between them. Germline V lookup: CDR1 GTSNPN, CDR2 SVGIG (reference sequence).

The genes are TRBV7-8 and TRBJ2-7; TRBD1 agrees at 7 bases. This CDR3 contains 14 residues. V was pared by 4 bases and J by 4 bases, with 7 bases of the junction left unmatched. Germline CDR1 reads SGHVS; CDR2 reads FQNEAQ. The CDR3 here is CASSSTGQFYEQYV. The CDR3 coding sequence is TGTGCCAGCAGCTCGACGGGACAGTTTTACGAGCAGTACGTC.

The genes are TRBV7-8 and TRBJ2-5; D is ambiguous. The CDR3 covers 13 residues. V shed 5 bases and J shed 5 bases, with 12 bases lying between them. CDR1 is SGHVS and CDR2 is FQNEAQ in the germline V gene. This CDR3 reads CASSPQNWETQYF. The CDR3 DNA reads TGTGCCAGCAGCCCCCAGAATTGGGAGACCCAGTACTTC.

The rearrangement links TRBV5-6 to TRBJ2-1; TRBD1 matches 8 bases. The CDR3 runs to 15 residues. The V gene end was trimmed by 4 bases and the J gene end by 10 bases; junction bases not matched to a gene: 13. Germline values: CDR1 SGHDT, CDR2 YYEEEE. CDR3 in DNA: TGTGCCAGCAGCACTAGGACAGGGATCACTAGGGAGCAGTTCTTC. This codes for CASSTRTGITREQFF.

V and J are TRBV28 and TRBJ1-1, with TRBD1 matching 10 bases. Germline CDR1 is MDHEN and CDR2 is SYDVKM. Trimming removed 5 bases from V and 5 bases from J; junction bases left unmatched: 8. The CDR3 contains 15 residues. The CDR3 region is CASSLAGTGETEAFF. The CDR3 coding sequence is TGTGCCAGCAGTCTTGCCGGGACAGGGGAAACTGAAGCTTTCTTT.

For this clone: This sample also contains other DNA sequences that code for the same CDR3. V gene TRBV18 combines with J gene TRBJ1-1; D is possibly TRBD1 (6 bases). Trimming took 5 bases from V and 1 from J, leaving 8 bases between them. The CDR3 has 13 residues. CDR1 is KGHSH, CDR2 LQKENI, per germline. The CDR3 region has the DNA TGTGCCAGCTCAGGGGGACAGAACACTGAAGCTTTCTTT. It yields the protein CASSGGQNTEAFF.

CDR3 DNA: TGCGCCAGCAGGGGGGAGGGTGAAGCTTTCTTT. This encodes CASRGEGEAFF. This rearrangement joins TRBV5-1 to TRBJ1-1, with D possibly TRBD1 on 5 matching bases. From germline, CDR1 is SGHRS and CDR2 YFSETQ. The CDR3 contains 11 residues. Deletions cut 5 bases from V and 7 bases from J, with 9 bases between.

This chain links TRBV14 with TRBJ2-5; D is undetermined. The CDR3 is made up of 13 amino acids. CDR1 is SGHDN and CDR2 is FVKESK in the germline V gene. The germline V and J ends were trimmed by 3 bases and 5 bases, with 10 bases remaining between them. CDR3 bases: TGTGCCAGCAGCCAGGAATGGTCCGAGACCCAGTACTTC. Protein: CASSQEWSETQYF. Full variable domain (missing parts from reference TRBV14 and TRBJ2-5): EAGVTQFPSHSVIEKGQTVTLRCDPISGHDNLYWYRRVMGKEIKFLLHFVKESKQDESGMPNNRFLAERTGGTYSTLKVQPAELEDSGVYFCASSQEWSETQYFGPGTRLLVL.

The V call is TRBV11-1, the J call TRBJ2-5, with a possible D match to TRBD2 (5 bases). CDR1 SGHAT and CDR2 FQDESV come from the germline V gene (reference sequence). This CDR3 has 16 residues. The ends were cut back, 5 bases at V and 2 bases at J, with 18 bases in the middle. The DNA of the CDR3 is TGTGCCAGCAGCCCCCCCGGGAAGGGAATTCAAGAGACCCAGTACTTC. Protein product: CASSPPGKGIQETQYF.

This clone was detected only once. This chain links TRBV6-5 with TRBJ2-7, with 7 bases identical to TRBD1. With 0 bases clipped from V and 2 bases from J, the junction kept 7 bases outside the gene matches. The length of the CDR3 is 16 residues. Germline assignment: CDR1 MNHEY and CDR2 SVGAGI. The CDR3 sequence: CASSYSYTGAPYEQYV. CDR3 DNA sequence: TGTGCCAGCAGTTACTCGTATACAGGGGCTCCCTACGAGCAGTACGTC.

This clone was seen just once. The V gene is TRBV27, the J gene TRBJ2-6; 10 bases match TRBD1. This CDR3 is built from 17 residues. Germline V gene data show CDR1 as MNHEY and CDR2 as SMNVEV (reference sequence). The V gene end was trimmed by 3 bases and the J gene end by 0 bases; junction bases not matched to a gene: 2. The CDR3, as DNA: TGTGCCAGCAGTTTGGGACAGGGGACCTCTGGGGCCAACGTCCTGACTTTC. Its protein product is CASSLGQGTSGANVLTF.

V gene TRBV6-5 combines with J gene TRBJ2-2; D gene unclear. Germline CDR1 and CDR2: MNHEY and SVGAGI. The CDR3 sequence is 16 residues long. The V end was cut by 2 bases, the J end by 1 base, with 11 bases between. Written as DNA, the CDR3 is TGTGCCAGCAGTTACGGATACTTACTGAACACCGGGGAGCTGTTTTTT. Its protein is CASSYGYLLNTGELFF.

The V call is TRBV3-1 (or the pseudogene TRBV3-2), the J call TRBJ1-2, with D maybe TRBD1 (5 bases). V dropped 4 bases and J dropped 4 bases, with 7 bases sitting between them. Looked up from germline, CDR1 is LGHDT and CDR2 is YNNKEL (reference sequence). This CDR3 has 12 residues. In DNA, the CDR3 is TGTGCCAGCAGCCCTGACAGCTATGGCTACACCTTC. The encoded protein is CASSPDSYGYTF.

The genes are TRBV5-1 and TRBJ2-2; the match to TRBD1 covers 10 bases. This CDR3 is 17 amino acids long. Germline CDR1 is SGHRS and CDR2 is YFSETQ. After removal of 1 base from V and 4 bases from J, the junction contained 7 bases not matched to a gene. CDR3 loop: CASSLWGQGFGTGELFF. For the CDR3, the DNA is TGCGCCAGCAGCTTGTGGGGACAGGGGTTTGGCACCGGGGAGCTGTTTTTT.

The CDR3 here is CASSQYTRGLSTGELFF. The CDR3 nucleotides are TGTGCCAGCAGCCAATACACCAGGGGGCTTAGTACCGGGGAGCTGTTTTTT. The rearrangement joins TRBV3-1 (or the pseudogene TRBV3-2) to TRBJ2-2; 8 bases align to TRBD1. Germline assignment: CDR1 LGHDT and CDR2 YNNKEL (reference sequence). The CDR3 covers 17 residues. The V and J ends lost 2 bases and 5 bases, in that order; junction bases with no gene match: 10.

The chain uses TRBV6-5 and TRBJ1-1, with D possibly being TRBD1 (6 bases). The germline V and J ends were trimmed by 8 bases and 1 base, with 17 bases remaining between them. Germline V lookup: CDR1 MNHEY, CDR2 SVGAGI. CDR3 size: 15 residues. CDR3 residues: CASHRKTGSNTEAFF. The CDR3, as DNA: TGTGCCAGCCACCGGAAGACAGGCTCGAACACTGAAGCTTTCTTT.

CDR3 sequence reads: CASRGTGGEQYV. The CDR3 nucleotides are TGTGCCAGCAGGGGGACAGGGGGCGAGCAGTACGTC. The chain has TRBV2 and TRBJ2-7; 11 nucleotides line up with TRBD1. Germline V gives CDR1 SNHLY, CDR2 FYNNEI. This CDR3 contains 12 residues. V trimming: 6 bases; J trimming: 6 bases; junction bases outside the gene matches: 1.

This rearrangement joins TRBV5-1 to TRBJ2-3; tentatively, D is TRBD1 or TRBD2 (5 bases each). The V and J ends lost 0 bases and 6 bases respectively, with 8 bases between them. CDR3 size: 13 residues. The germline V gene encodes CDR1 SGHRS and CDR2 YFSETQ. The CDR3 spells CASSLEGTDTQYF. CDR3 in DNA: TGCGCCAGCAGCTTGGAGGGGACGGATACGCAGTATTTT.

This chain links TRBV5-1 with TRBJ2-7; the D gene is possibly TRBD2 (6 bases). The CDR3 runs to 13 residues. Germline lookup yields CDR1 SGHRS and CDR2 YFSETQ. The germline V and J ends were trimmed by 0 bases and 6 bases, with 10 bases remaining between them. CDR3 DNA: TGCGCCAGCAGCTTGGTGGAGGGGTCCGAGCAGTACGTC. This codes for CASSLVEGSEQYV.

The chain employs TRBV27 and TRBJ2-3; 8 bases are shared with TRBD2. J gave up 7 bases and V 5 bases, and 5 bases lay outside the gene matches. This CDR3 has 13 residues. Germline V gives CDR1 MNHEY, CDR2 SMNVEV (reference sequence). The CDR3 nucleotides read TGTGCCAGCAGTCGAGGACTAGCCTATACGCAGTATTTT. Translating gives CASSRGLAYTQYF.

The V call is TRBV2, the J call TRBJ1-1, with 8 bases fitting TRBD1. CDR3 size: 12 residues. Germline V lookup: CDR1 SNHLY, CDR2 FYNNEI. After removal of 7 bases from V and 7 bases from J, the junction contained 5 bases not matched to a gene. For the CDR3, the DNA is TGTGCCAGCACCCAGGGGGCTGGTGAAGCTTTCTTT. Translation: CASTQGAGEAFF.

The chain has TRBV19 and TRBJ1-1; no clear D gene. CDR3 length: 13 residues. From germline, CDR1 is LNHDA and CDR2 SQIVND (reference sequence). V was shortened by 5 bases and J by 4 bases, with 11 bases between the two germline ends. As DNA, the CDR3 is TGTGCCAGTAGTCCATCTTGGGGCACTGAAGCTTTCTTT. Its translation is CASSPSWGTEAFF.

In this sample, this clone turned up once. The chain joins TRBV24-1 to TRBJ2-5; 9 bases are shared with TRBD1. The germline V gene encodes CDR1 KGHDR and CDR2 SFDVKD. The junction had 5 bases not matched to a gene; V was cut back by 3 bases and J by 4 bases. CDR3 length: 15 residues. The CDR3 spells CATSDGTGPGETQYF. CDR3 nucleotide sequence: TGTGCCACCAGTGATGGGACAGGGCCAGGAGAGACCCAGTACTTC.

This clone has only one observation. This chain uses TRBV6-5 with TRBJ2-7, with 9 positions matching TRBD2. The CDR3 has 14 amino acids. The germline gives CDR1 MNHEY, CDR2 SVGAGI. V lost 8 bases and J lost 0; bases outside the gene matches: 5. This CDR3 reads CASGRGGSSYEQYV. The CDR3, as DNA: TGTGCCAGCGGGCGGGGGGGCTCCTCCTACGAGCAGTACGTC.

The V call is TRBV5-8, the J call TRBJ2-3; unclear D gene. CDR1 is SGHTS and CDR2 is YDEGEE in the germline V gene. V was trimmed by 4 bases and J by 4 bases, leaving 13 bases between them. The CDR3 contains 14 residues. DNA of the CDR3: TGTGCCAGCAGCCGTGGATCCTTAGCAGATACGCAGTATTTT. Translated: CASSRGSLADTQYF. Supplemented by reference TRBV5-8 and TRBJ2-3, the full variable domain reads EAGVTQSPTHLIKTRGQQATLRCSPISGHTSVYWYQQALGLGLQFLLWYDEGEERNRGNFPPRFSGRQFPNYSSELNVNALELEDSALYLCASSRGSLADTQYFGPGTRLTVL.

This chain links TRBV5-1 with TRBJ2-1; TRBD2 matches 8 bases. Trimming cost V 4 bases and J 1 base; bases outside gene matches: 7. The CDR3 has 16 residues. Germline assignment: CDR1 SGHRS and CDR2 YFSETQ. In DNA form, the CDR3 reads TGCGCCAGCAGCCTAACTAGCGGACTTTCCTACAATGAGCAGTTCTTC. It yields the protein CASSLTSGLSYNEQFF.